This entry is about one T cell receptor beta chain. The target antigen is unknown. The sample originates from a study of Ad26.COV2.S vaccination and SARS-CoV-2 variants. On the study more broadly: Vaccine-arm donor from the placebo-controlled COV1001 Ad26.COV2.S trial.

Specified treatment: roughly 20 received Ad26.COV2.S at low or high dose, single or two shots; roughly five received placebo; per-sample allocation not given. Sampling occurred on day 63 after the first vaccine or placebo injection. Germline loops: CDR1 LNHDA, CDR2 SQIVND (reference sequence). This CDR3 is 15 amino acids long. Deletions cut 0 bases from V and 2 bases from J, with 10 bases between. The method was immunoSEQ multiplex PCR; TCRdb's version includes in-frame clones alone and lacks a portion of them. The table lists roughly 510,000 clones, roughly 85% of them singletons. Findings and caveats of the study: While placebo recipients had lower spike-specific TCR breadth, vaccine recipients had more.

The chain employs TRBV19 and TRBJ1-1, with D hard to call. Sequencing used peripheral blood, obtained in a trial of Ad26.COV2.S vaccine versus placebo. The clonotype originates from a person aged 18-65 years who received the Ad26.COV2.S COVID-19 vaccine or a placebo. The CDR3 sequence is CASSIEGRKNTEAFF. CDR3 nucleotides: TGTGCCAGTAGTATAGAAGGGCGGAAAAACACTGAAGCTTTCTTT.